This T cell receptor beta chain originates from a study of cytomegalovirus exposure and HLA in healthy donors (dated by TCRdb to about 2017). The study in broad terms: According to a later analysis, one platform produced both the 110 or so validation repertoires and the roughly 650 repertoires of the first cohort. To predict cytomegalovirus infection status, the study brought together high-throughput TCR immunosequencing, statistical association of individual TCRs with disease status, and machine learning. In addition to the first cohort of 666 subjects, a separate validation cohort of under 150 different subjects was used. The study aimed to test whether cataloging public T cell receptors could reveal signatures of past pathogen exposure.

The donors belonged to the validation cohort of around 120 subjects, which was separate from the approximately 700-subject first cohort. The CDR3 spans 20 residues, from the cysteine through the phenylalanine. Only the CDR3 DNA stays, 60 bases, in frame from base 1. The germline V gene encodes CDR1 MDHEN and CDR2 SYDVKM. V lost 5 bases and J lost 0 bases, and the count of bases not matched to a germline gene is 18. Broader findings and caveats from the paper: The study listed 164 TCR beta chains as associated with cytomegalovirus. In a later analysis, TCRs clustered in the first cohort were found to also tend to co-occur in the 100 to 150 validation repertoires, with about 93% of cluster scores above 0. According to the authors, the approach could potentially be generalized to other disease states and immunological phenotypes. Cytomegalovirus status was reported to be diagnosed by the classifier with high specificity and sensitivity in both the original and validation cohorts. Most TCR sequences were observed very rarely across donors, whereas some public TCRs were present in many individuals. In vitro tests confirmed that a few of the cytomegalovirus-associated TCR beta chains recognize cytomegalovirus antigens. A later analysis had no HLA typing for the validation cohort, so co-occurrence there was scored across all 110 or so repertoires.

Notes on this clone: Its cognate antigen has yet to be identified. Within one base of it there is no much larger clone, and no base qualities were kept.

The library was obtained by the immunoSEQ multiplex PCR assay. Regarding the original processing steps: A statistical classification framework was developed to diagnose cytomegalovirus status using the catalog of TCR beta chain sequences. Here the immuneACCESS table is served through TCRdb, limited to in-frame sequences with V and J called. Missing clones are a known gap in these copies; in checked studies unresolved V genes cover under half, and the rest lacks a known reason. The DNA gave D and trimming, while V, J and clone size come from that table. In this sample the table shows about 160,000 clones, nearly 90% of which occur a single time. Clones ranked in the top ten supply 10% of the sample.

The chain uses TRBV28 and TRBJ1-4; 7 of the junction bases match TRBD1. The TCR comes from a young woman in good health and CMV-seropositive. Material: PBMCs. DNA sequence: TGTGCCAGCAGTACAAGGATTTGGGACAGCAAGACTACAACTAATGAAAAACTGTTTTTT. The translation is CASSTRIWDSKTTTNEKLFF.